This T cell receptor (delta chain) is drawn from a study of gamma-delta chains in newborns, infants, children. Study background: Microbial exposure reportedly drives polyclonal innate γδ T cell expansion after birth.

This clone occurred many times. A far larger clone is one nucleotide away, so this likely arose from a read error. The CDR3 spans 14 residues. The J segment lost 6 bases and the V segment lost 2 bases, leaving 3 bases of the junction unmatched. Germline V gives CDR1 GEAIGNYY, CDR2 EKD. TCRdb re-called the reads with CATT. The top ten hold 16% of the sample, which has around 8,100 delta-chain clones, roughly 3.5% seen once. Sample: blood. This TCR derives from a child who was a newborn, infant or young child, either healthy, febrile or measles-vaccinated (not recorded which). J is TRDJ1 and V is TRDV2; 12 bases map to TRDD3. CDR3 in DNA: TGTGCCTGTGACATACTGGGGGATACCAATAAACTCATCTTT. It codes for CACDILGDTNKLIF.